These 30 T cell receptor beta chains were sequenced from one sample in a study of regulatory T cells in long-lasting Graves disease. Regarding time point: newly diagnosed GD, antithyroid drugs for less than 3 months. There was RNA extracted from PBMCs, and the TCR library was made from it. With iRepertoire HTBI primers and Arm-PCR of CDR3 regions, TCR beta libraries were built. MiXCR, run by TCRdb on the multiplex PCR reads, gives a single entry per CDR3 protein. The data show 350,000 to 550,000 distinct CDR3 sequences, 14% to 15% seen once. A further study also used this sample, focusing on T cells in Graves' hyperthyroidism and ophthalmopathy.

The sequenced sample was peripheral blood mononuclear cells (PBMCs), obtained at new diagnosis, from a patient treated with antithyroid drugs. The receptor source for this set is a woman aged 25 to 39 with Graves disease.

This clonotype appeared many times. V gene TRBV10-2 combines with J gene TRBJ2-7, with D possibly being TRBD1 (6 bases). Trimming shortened V by 8 bases and J by 3 bases, and 17 bases separated the two germline ends. This CDR3 contains 14 residues. Germline V gene sequence: CDR1 WSHSY, CDR2 SAAADI. The CDR3 sequence: CASGQGTRGYEQYF. CDR3 nucleotides: TGCGCCAGCGGTCAGGGGACGAGGGGCTACGAGCAGTACTTC.

Ten or more counts support this clonotype. This chain uses TRBV20-1 with TRBJ1-5; D unclear. Germline CDR1 reads DFQATT; CDR2 reads SNEGSKA (reference sequence). The V and J ends lost 1 base and 5 bases respectively, with 3 bases between them. The CDR3 extends over 11 amino acids. CDR3 loop: CSARVDQPQHF. The CDR3, as DNA: TGCAGTGCTAGAGTTGATCAGCCCCAGCATTTT.

This clonotype occurred many times. This chain uses TRBV12-3 or TRBV12-4 with TRBJ2-7; perhaps TRBD1 as D (5 bases). V was pared by 6 bases and J by 2 bases, with 14 bases between. The CDR3 loop spans 14 amino acids. Here the CDR3 reads CASSPQGSAYEQYF. In DNA, the CDR3 is TGTGCCAGCAGCCCTCAGGGCTCGGCCTACGAGCAGTACTTC.

This clonotype was detected only a few times. The gene calls are TRBV6-1 and TRBJ2-3; D not resolved. Per germline, CDR1 MNHNS and CDR2 SASEGT. This CDR3 has 12 amino acids. Trimming took off 6 bases at V and 6 bases at J, with 10 bases between the two ends. CDR3 sequence (DNA): TGTGCCAGCAGCGCGTACGCGGATACGCAGTATTTT. Amino acid sequence: CASSAYADTQYF.

The V and J genes are TRBV20-1 and TRBJ2-1, with TRBD2 matching 7 bases. There are 13 residues in the CDR3. CDR1 DFQATT and CDR2 SNEGSKA come from the germline V gene (reference sequence). The V gene end was trimmed by 7 bases and the J gene end by 5 bases; junction bases not matched to a gene: 8. CDR3 coding DNA: TGCAGTGGGGGGGGGACTAACAACAATGAGCAGTTCTTC. Translation: CSGGGTNNNEQFF.

This clonotype was seen at least ten times. The chain carries TRBV2 and TRBJ1-1; D ambiguous. CDR1 is SNHLY and CDR2 is FYNNEI in the germline V gene. V was cut by 8 bases and J by 7 bases, with 14 bases left in between. The CDR3 loop spans 12 amino acids. CDR3 protein: CASPRIRGEAFF. The CDR3 DNA is TGTGCCAGCCCCAGGATCCGGGGTGAAGCTTTCTTT.

This clonotype appeared a few times. Written as DNA, the CDR3 is TGCGCCAGCAGCCTGCTGGGACAGGGAAATCAGCCCCAGCATTTT. Translating gives CASSLLGQGNQPQHF. The V call is TRBV4-1, the J call TRBJ1-5; 9 positions match TRBD1. The germline V gene has CDR1 MGHRA and CDR2 YSYEKL. There are 15 residues in the CDR3. V was clipped by 4 bases and J by 4 bases; unmatched bases: 5.

This clonotype was counted ten times or more. This chain uses TRBV29-1 with TRBJ2-3; 10 bases are shared with TRBD1. CDR1 is SQVTM, CDR2 ANQGSEA, per germline. Unmatched junction bases numbered 12, after V lost 6 bases and J lost 3 bases. The CDR3 is made up of 16 amino acids. CDR3 DNA sequence: TGCAGCGTGGACACAGACAGGGGGCGTGGGACAGATACGCAGTATTTT. Protein sequence: CSVDTDRGRGTDTQYF.

The rearrangement joins TRBV24-1 to TRBJ2-1; D tentatively fits TRBD1 or TRBD2 (6 bases each). The assigned J gene may be wrong: the sequence end matches TRBJ2-5 better. The CDR3 length is 16 residues. Germline CDR1 KGHDR, CDR2 SFDVKD. The CDR3 sequence: CATRARKWGASETQYF. CDR3 coding DNA: TGTGCCACCCGGGCTCGGAAATGGGGGGCTTCAGAGACCCAGTACTTC.

This clonotype was observed many times. V is TRBV20-1 and J is TRBJ1-4, with TRBD1 as a possible D gene (5 bases). The CDR3 is 13 amino acids. With 3 bases removed from V and 7 bases from J, the gap between germline ends came to 12 bases. Per the germline V gene, CDR1 is DFQATT and CDR2 is SNEGSKA (reference sequence). The CDR3 loop is CSARSGGTEKLFF. DNA of the CDR3: TGCAGTGCTAGGTCCGGAGGGACTGAAAAACTGTTTTTT.

This clonotype was found many times. The CDR3 protein is CASSLMTGNTGELFF. The DNA of the CDR3 is TGTGCCAGCAGCTTGATGACGGGGAACACCGGGGAGCTGTTTTTT. The chain combines TRBV2 with TRBJ2-2; D remains ambiguous. Germline V gives CDR1 SNHLY, CDR2 FYNNEI. The CDR3 contains 15 residues. V lost 6 bases, J lost 1 base, and 12 bases lay in between.

This clonotype was detected ten times or more. The J gene is TRBJ2-7, the V gene TRBV29-1; unclear D gene. The CDR3 is made up of 14 amino acids. V was pared by 4 bases and J by 0 bases, with 13 bases between. CDR1 is SQVTM, CDR2 ANQGSEA, per germline. The CDR3 DNA follows: TGCAGCGTTGTAGTGAGAACACTCTCCTACGAGCAGTACTTC. Residues: CSVVVRTLSYEQYF.

A few counts support this clonotype. The chain couples TRBV10-3 to TRBJ1-6; 7 nucleotides line up with TRBD1. Germline V gives CDR1 ENHRY, CDR2 SYGVKD. The V segment lost 6 bases and the J segment 5 bases; nucleotides outside the gene matches: 7. The CDR3 is made up of 15 amino acids. The CDR3 nucleotides read TGTGCCATCAGGGACGGGACAGCCGATAATTCACCCCTCCACTTT. It specifies CAIRDGTADNSPLHF.

On this clonotype itself: A read error may explain this, as a much larger clone is one base away. This chain joins TRBV7-3 and TRBJ2-4, with D possibly TRBD2 on 5 matching bases. V was trimmed by 6 bases and J by 8 bases, leaving 17 bases between them. Germline assignment: CDR1 SGHTA and CDR2 FQGTGA. This CDR3 has 14 residues. CDR3 coding DNA: TGTGCCAGCAGGTTGACATGTCTGGGAGACATTCAGTACTTC. Its translation is CASRLTCLGDIQYF.

The V and J genes are TRBV11-2 and TRBJ2-3; the match to TRBD2 covers 15 bases. CDR3 length: 19 amino acids. The V gene end was trimmed by 5 bases and the J gene end by 5 bases; junction bases not matched to a gene: 14. CDR1 is SGHAT and CDR2 is FQNNGV in the germline V gene. CDR3 sequence reads: CASSPEGLAGGPVLDTQYF. The DNA of the CDR3 is TGTGCCAGCAGCCCCGAGGGACTAGCGGGAGGCCCAGTCCTAGATACGCAGTATTTT. Based on the CDR3 plus reference TRBV11-2 and TRBJ2-3, the full variable domain is EAGVAQSPRYKIIEKRQSVAFWCNPISGHATLYWYQQILGQGPKLLIQFQNNGVVDDSQLPKDRFSAERLKGVDSTLKIQPAKLEDSAVYLCASSPEGLAGGPVLDTQYFGPGTRLTVL.

The J gene is TRBJ2-1, the V gene TRBV5-6; 8 bases are shared with TRBD2. Germline V gene data show CDR1 as SGHDT and CDR2 as YYEEEE. The trim removed 0 bases at V and 9 bases at J, leaving 8 bases unmatched. This CDR3 spans 15 amino acids. CDR3 amino acids: CASSLAGTRSSEQFF. For the CDR3, the DNA is TGTGCCAGCAGCTTGGCTGGGACTAGATCAAGTGAGCAGTTCTTC.

This clonotype appeared many times. The chain employs TRBV10-1 and TRBJ1-1, with D possibly being TRBD1 (5 bases). There are 15 residues in the CDR3. V lost 4 bases to trimming and J lost 3 bases, with 15 bases between them. Germline loops: CDR1 WNHNN, CDR2 SYGVQD (reference sequence). CDR3 coding DNA: TGCGCCAGCAGTGTCGCGGGGGTGGAGTACACTGAAGCTTTCTTT. It translates to CASSVAGVEYTEAFF.

This clonotype has only a few counts. CDR3 nucleotides: TGTGCCAGCAGCGCGGGACTAGCGGACTACGAGCAGTACTTC. Translating it yields CASSAGLADYEQYF. The chain links TRBV12-3 or TRBV12-4 to TRBJ2-7, with TRBD2 matching over 11 bases. The CDR3 totals 14 residues. With V trimmed by 6 bases and J by 3 bases, 4 bases remained unmatched.

This clonotype has at least ten counts. The J gene is TRBJ2-1, the V gene TRBV3-1; D gene uncertain. The CDR3 is 15 amino acids. Germline loops: CDR1 LGHDT, CDR2 YNNKEL (reference sequence). V gave up 1 base and J gave up 4 bases, with 11 bases separating them. The CDR3 nucleotides read TGTGCCAGCAGCCAAGTTTGGGTGACATACAATGAGCAGTTCTTC. As protein: CASSQVWVTYNEQFF.

In its sample, this clonotype was seen a few times. The rearrangement links TRBV10-3 to TRBJ2-7; D may be TRBD2 (5 bases). There are 14 residues in the CDR3. Per germline, CDR1 ENHRY and CDR2 SYGVKD. V lost 3 bases, J lost 4 bases, and 13 bases lay in between. The CDR3 loop reads CAISDRENRYEQYF. DNA for the CDR3: TGTGCCATCAGTGACCGGGAAAACCGTTACGAGCAGTACTTC.

This clonotype was detected a few times. The chain employs TRBV7-8 and TRBJ2-5; TRBD1 is a possible D gene (6 bases). This CDR3 spans 14 amino acids. Germline loops: CDR1 SGHVS, CDR2 FQNEAQ. V was trimmed by 5 bases and J by 1 base, leaving 11 bases between them. CDR3 residues: CASSPWTVQETQYF. The CDR3 nucleotides read TGTGCCAGCAGCCCCTGGACAGTCCAAGAGACCCAGTACTTC. The whole variable domain, remainder taken from reference TRBV7-8 and TRBJ2-5, is GAGVSQSPRYKVAKRGQDVALRCDPISGHVSLFWYQQALGQGPEFLTYFQNEAQLDKSGLPSDRFFAERPEGSVSTLKIQRTQQEDSAVYLCASSPWTVQETQYFGPGTRLLVL.

This clonotype showed up many times. This chain links TRBV29-1 with TRBJ1-4; D remains ambiguous. Germline CDR1 and CDR2: SQVTM and ANQGSEA. CDR3 size: 14 residues. V gave up 6 bases and J gave up 4 bases, with 15 bases separating them. The CDR3 nucleotides read TGCAGCGTAGCTGACCCCGACCGTAATGAAAAACTGTTTTTT. Translated: CSVADPDRNEKLFF.

This chain uses TRBV20-1 with TRBJ1-1; perhaps TRBD1 as D (5 bases). CDR1 and CDR2 (germline): DFQATT, SNEGSKA (reference sequence). This CDR3 has 13 amino acids. The ends were cut back, 0 bases at V and 4 bases at J, with 9 bases in the middle. The CDR3 coding sequence is TGCAGTGCTAGAGATTTCAGGGTCACTGAAGCTTTCTTT. This translates into CSARDFRVTEAFF.

This clonotype was recorded at least ten times. This chain connects TRBV20-1 to TRBJ2-7; D call uncertain. The CDR3 has 12 residues. Per germline, CDR1 DFQATT and CDR2 SNEGSKA (reference sequence). Trimming shortened V by 3 bases and J by 4 bases, and 10 bases separated the two germline ends. The CDR3 sequence is CSASRLGYEQYF. As DNA, the CDR3 is TGCAGTGCTAGTCGATTAGGTTACGAGCAGTACTTC.

The chain links TRBV19 to TRBJ1-6, with D perhaps TRBD1 (6 bases). Trimming cost V 6 bases and J 7 bases, with 13 bases left between them. This CDR3 comprises 14 residues. Germline CDR1 is LNHDA and CDR2 is SQIVND (reference sequence). This CDR3 is CASREQGQNSPLHF. For the CDR3, the DNA is TGTGCCAGTAGAGAACAGGGCCAGAATTCACCCCTCCACTTT.

To note about this clonotype: A read error may explain this, as a much larger clone is one base away. V usage is TRBV11-3 and J usage is TRBJ2-3; D is possibly TRBD2 (5 bases). Trimming cost V 5 bases and J 4 bases, with 16 bases left between them. Germline V gives CDR1 SGHNT, CDR2 YENEEA. The CDR3 has 15 amino acids. CDR3 protein: CASSPEGLGADTQYF. CDR3 bases: TGTGCCAGCAGCCCTGAGGGTTTGGGCGCAGATACGCAGTATTTT.

This clonotype was counted many times. The chain has TRBV11-1 and TRBJ2-1; 7 bases match TRBD2. The trim removed 4 bases at V and 2 bases at J, leaving 11 bases unmatched. Germline-derived CDR1 and CDR2 are SGHAT and FQDESV (reference sequence). This CDR3 comprises 17 residues. The chain's CDR3 is CASSSNRGSAPYNEQFF. CDR3 DNA sequence: TGTGCCAGCAGCTCCAACCGCGGGAGTGCCCCCTACAATGAGCAGTTCTTC.

This clonotype appeared many times. The rearrangement uses TRBV2 and TRBJ1-5; D uncertain. With 1 base removed from V and 7 bases from J, the gap between germline ends came to 14 bases. The germline CDR1 and CDR2 sequences are SNHLY and FYNNEI. This CDR3 spans 15 amino acids. CDR3 sequence (DNA): TGTGCCAGCAGTGAAGATCTTTTAGGGTTGCAGCCCCAGCATTTT. Translation: CASSEDLLGLQPQHF.

V and J are TRBV10-3 and TRBJ2-5; possibly TRBD2 for D (6 bases). Germline V gene sequence: CDR1 ENHRY, CDR2 SYGVKD. The CDR3 extends over 14 amino acids. The V end lost 5 bases, the J end lost 0 bases, and 10 bases lay between the germline ends. CDR3 in amino acids: CAISRGANQETQYF. The CDR3 region has the DNA TGTGCCATCAGTCGCGGGGCTAACCAAGAGACCCAGTACTTC.

This chain links TRBV20-1 with TRBJ2-1; 9 nucleotides agree with TRBD2. The V segment lost 5 bases and the J segment 0 bases; nucleotides outside the gene matches: 14. This CDR3 has 18 amino acids. Germline V CDR1 and CDR2: DFQATT, SNEGSKA (reference sequence). The CDR3 region is CSAQVTSGPRSSYNEQFF. CDR3 sequence (DNA): TGCAGTGCTCAGGTCACTAGCGGGCCCCGAAGCTCCTACAATGAGCAGTTCTTC.